Listed below are T cell receptor beta chains from one sample, sequenced in a study of PD-1 blockade in classical Hodgkin lymphoma. TCRdb's table, derived via immunoSEQ multiplex PCR, lists solely in-frame clones and lacks some. This table holds about 8,100 clones, roughly 80% found once. The specimen was CD8+ T cells from blood, collected before the fourth cycle of nivolumab. The receptors were sampled from a human donor with classical Hodgkin lymphoma. Each CDR3 is given with its conserved first and last residue. Clone sizes are given selectively: once, few, many, or a class where the clone is expanded.

clone size: -
V gene: TRBV4-1
J gene: TRBJ1-5
CDR3 protein: CASSQDGPQPQHF

clone size: -
V gene: TRBV11-2
J gene: TRBJ2-1
CDR3 protein: CASRLAGRSSYNEQFF

clone size: once
V gene: TRBV6-5
J gene: TRBJ2-1
CDR3 protein: CASSYGDGYNEQFF

clone size: -
V gene: TRBV4-1
J gene: TRBJ1-1
CDR3 protein: CASVNEPKTVNTEAFF

clone size: -
V gene: TRBV6-5
J gene: TRBJ2-7
CDR3 protein: CASSWGQGLSYEQYF

clone size: -
V gene: TRBV6-4
J gene: TRBJ2-3
CDR3 protein: CASSDSISGGAVDTQYF

clone size: few
V gene: TRBV2
J gene: TRBJ1-5
CDR3 protein: CASTAAGNQPQHF

clone size: -
V gene: TRBV11-1
J gene: TRBJ1-1
CDR3 protein: CASSLEGWGTEAFF

clone size: -
V gene: TRBV6-4
J gene: TRBJ2-3
CDR3 protein: CASSDGTGADTQYF

clone size: -
V gene: TRBV19
J gene: TRBJ1-1
CDR3 protein: CASSMGMNTEAFF

clone size: -
V gene: TRBV29-1
J gene: TRBJ2-2
CDR3 protein: CSVEGGQGAQGELFF

clone size: -
V gene: TRBV5-4
J gene: TRBJ1-3
CDR3 protein: CASSEGIQPFGNTIYF

clone size: -
V gene: TRBV7-9
J gene: TRBJ2-5
CDR3 protein: CASSPPRGTSGIQETQYF

clone size: -
V gene: TRBV6-1
J gene: TRBJ2-3
CDR3 protein: CASSEVEPLTPTDTQYF

clone size: -
V gene: TRBV9
J gene: TRBJ1-3
CDR3 protein: CASSADSGGNTIYF

clone size: -
V gene: TRBV7-9
J gene: TRBJ1-2
CDR3 protein: CASSAPVYGYTF

clone size: -
V gene: TRBV19
J gene: -
CDR3 protein: CASSITGYNEQYF

clone size: medium-sized
V gene: TRBV4-1
J gene: TRBJ1-2
CDR3 protein: CASSQEGYRGYTF

clone size: -
V gene: TRBV5-4
J gene: TRBJ2-7
CDR3 protein: CASSFRGHPTYEQYF

clone size: -
V gene: TRBV19
J gene: TRBJ2-5
CDR3 protein: CASSISGDEYQETQYF

clone size: few
V gene: TRBV2
J gene: TRBJ1-5
CDR3 protein: CASSGQGGQPQHF

clone size: few
V gene: TRBV2
J gene: TRBJ1-1
CDR3 protein: CASSDRALNTEAFF

clone size: -
V gene: TRBV5-1
J gene: TRBJ1-1
CDR3 protein: CASSLTGDPLNTEAFF

clone size: -
V gene: TRBV4-1
J gene: TRBJ2-6
CDR3 protein: CASSGANVLTF

clone size: -
V gene: TRBV6-4
J gene: TRBJ2-3
CDR3 protein: CASSATGDTDTQYF

clone size: once
V gene: TRBV7-9
J gene: TRBJ1-5
CDR3 protein: CASSLAGQANQPQHF

clone size: -
V gene: TRBV4-1
J gene: TRBJ2-7
CDR3 protein: CASSPVSGGPSYEQYF

clone size: -
V gene: TRBV29-1
J gene: TRBJ1-1
CDR3 protein: CSVEDPIPGPNPEAFF

clone size: -
V gene: TRBV7-9
J gene: TRBJ1-1
CDR3 protein: CASSLGGSFRNTEAFF

clone size: once
V gene: TRBV15
J gene: TRBJ2-3
CDR3 protein: CATSRRGLAGESTDTQYF

clone size: -
V gene: TRBV4-1
J gene: TRBJ1-6
CDR3 protein: CASSQAGGRSPLHF

clone size: -
V gene: TRBV6-1
J gene: TRBJ1-5
CDR3 protein: CASSEYGGSNQPQHF

clone size: -
V gene: TRBV4-1
J gene: TRBJ2-7
CDR3 protein: CASSQGTGGLDEQYF

clone size: -
V gene: TRBV15
J gene: TRBJ2-5
CDR3 protein: CATSETRGGQETQYF

clone size: -
V gene: TRBV5-1
J gene: TRBJ1-4
CDR3 protein: CASSLAATRSGQTNEKLFF

clone size: -
V gene: TRBV11-2
J gene: TRBJ2-2
CDR3 protein: CASSPIDISTGAIGELFF

clone size: -
V gene: TRBV7-2
J gene: TRBJ2-1
CDR3 protein: CASSVKLAGIINEQFF

clone size: -
V gene: TRBV19
J gene: TRBJ1-3
CDR3 protein: CATGLSQVDTIYF

clone size: -
V gene: TRBV5-6
J gene: TRBJ1-5
CDR3 protein: CASSLGSEQPQHF

clone size: -
V gene: TRBV7-9
J gene: -
CDR3 protein: CASSLDPRGDEQYF

clone size: -
V gene: TRBV11-2
J gene: TRBJ2-7
CDR3 protein: CASSFGSNYEQYF

clone size: -
V gene: TRBV5-1
J gene: TRBJ1-3
CDR3 protein: CASSSISGTGNTIYF

clone size: once
V gene: TRBV19
J gene: TRBJ1-5
CDR3 protein: CASSIFSVRSNQPQHF

clone size: -
V gene: TRBV7-6
J gene: TRBJ1-5
CDR3 protein: CASSLETGASYSNQPQHF

clone size: -
V gene: TRBV6-5
J gene: TRBJ2-1
CDR3 protein: CASSYSGGPIYNEQFF

clone size: few
V gene: TRBV30
J gene: TRBJ1-6
CDR3 protein: CAWRAGTPLHF

clone size: -
V gene: TRBV11-1
J gene: TRBJ1-2
CDR3 protein: CASSLSPNYGYTF

clone size: -
V gene: TRBV19
J gene: TRBJ2-7
CDR3 protein: CASSMGRGRNSYEQYF

clone size: few
V gene: TRBV5-1
J gene: TRBJ2-7
CDR3 protein: CASSLADGYQQYF

clone size: -
V gene: TRBV2
J gene: TRBJ2-3
CDR3 protein: CASRSTGGYTDTQYF

clone size: -
V gene: TRBV27
J gene: TRBJ2-5
CDR3 protein: CASSLTRPEYQETQYF

clone size: -
V gene: TRBV9
J gene: TRBJ2-3
CDR3 protein: CASSAWGGSTDTQYF

clone size: -
V gene: TRBV30
J gene: TRBJ1-5
CDR3 protein: CAWSDRLYSNQPQHF

clone size: -
V gene: TRBV27
J gene: TRBJ1-1
CDR3 protein: CASRDSLNTEAFF